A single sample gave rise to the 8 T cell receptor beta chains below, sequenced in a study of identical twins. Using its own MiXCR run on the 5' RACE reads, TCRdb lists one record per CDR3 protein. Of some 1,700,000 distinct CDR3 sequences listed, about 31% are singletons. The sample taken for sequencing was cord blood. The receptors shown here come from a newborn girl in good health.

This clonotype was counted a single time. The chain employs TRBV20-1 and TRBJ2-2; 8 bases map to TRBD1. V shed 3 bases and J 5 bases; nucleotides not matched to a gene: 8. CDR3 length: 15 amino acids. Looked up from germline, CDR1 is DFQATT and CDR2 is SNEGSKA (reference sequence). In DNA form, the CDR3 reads TGCAGTGCTAGGTTGGACAGGGTACGAACCGGGGAGCTGTTTTTT. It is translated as CSARLDRVRTGELFF.

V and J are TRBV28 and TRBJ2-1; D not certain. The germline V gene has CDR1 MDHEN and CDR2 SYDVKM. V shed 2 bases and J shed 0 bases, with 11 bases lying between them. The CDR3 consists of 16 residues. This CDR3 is CASSLGLPYSYNEQFF. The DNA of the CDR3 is TGTGCCAGCAGTTTAGGGCTTCCTTACTCCTACAATGAGCAGTTCTTC.

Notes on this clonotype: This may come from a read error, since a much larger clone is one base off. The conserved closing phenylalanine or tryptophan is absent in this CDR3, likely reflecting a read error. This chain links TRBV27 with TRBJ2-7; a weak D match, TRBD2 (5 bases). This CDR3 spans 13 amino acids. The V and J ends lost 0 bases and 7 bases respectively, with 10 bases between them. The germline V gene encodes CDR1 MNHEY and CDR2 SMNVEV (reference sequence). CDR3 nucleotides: TGTGCCAGCAGTTTATCTACCGAGGGAGAGCAGTACTTA. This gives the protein CASSLSTEGEQYL.

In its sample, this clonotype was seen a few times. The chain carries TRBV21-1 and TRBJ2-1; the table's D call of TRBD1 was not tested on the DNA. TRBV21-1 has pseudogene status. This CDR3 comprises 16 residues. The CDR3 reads CASSKEEGRGYNEQFF. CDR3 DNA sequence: TGTGCCAGCAGCAAAGAAGAGGGCAGGGGCTACAATGAGCAGTTCTTC.

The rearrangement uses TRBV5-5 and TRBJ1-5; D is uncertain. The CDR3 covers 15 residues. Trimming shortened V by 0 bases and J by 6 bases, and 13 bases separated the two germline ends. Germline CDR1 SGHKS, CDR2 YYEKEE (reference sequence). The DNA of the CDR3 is TGTGCCAGCAGCTTGGGTGTCCCCGGCAGTCAGCCCCAGCATTTT. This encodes CASSLGVPGSQPQHF.

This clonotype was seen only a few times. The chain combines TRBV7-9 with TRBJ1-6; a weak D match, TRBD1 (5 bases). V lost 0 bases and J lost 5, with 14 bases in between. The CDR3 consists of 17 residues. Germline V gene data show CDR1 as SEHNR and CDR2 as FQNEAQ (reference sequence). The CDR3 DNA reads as TGTGCCAGCAGCTTAGCCCGTGGGGGAAAGCATAATTCACCCCTCCACTTT. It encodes CASSLARGGKHNSPLHF.

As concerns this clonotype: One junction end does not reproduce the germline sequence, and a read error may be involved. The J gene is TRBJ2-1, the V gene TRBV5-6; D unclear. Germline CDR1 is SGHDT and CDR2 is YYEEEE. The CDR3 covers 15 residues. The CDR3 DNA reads TGTGCCGGCAGCTACCTACGCCCACAATACAATGAGCAGTTCTTC. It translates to CAGSYLRPQYNEQFF.

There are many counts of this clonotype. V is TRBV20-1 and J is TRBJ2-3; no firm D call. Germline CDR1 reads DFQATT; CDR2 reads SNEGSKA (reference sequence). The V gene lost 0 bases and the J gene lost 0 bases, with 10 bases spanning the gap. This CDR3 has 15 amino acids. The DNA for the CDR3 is TGCAGTGCTAGAGATTCGCTTGTTAGCACAGATACGCAGTATTTT. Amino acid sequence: CSARDSLVSTDTQYF.